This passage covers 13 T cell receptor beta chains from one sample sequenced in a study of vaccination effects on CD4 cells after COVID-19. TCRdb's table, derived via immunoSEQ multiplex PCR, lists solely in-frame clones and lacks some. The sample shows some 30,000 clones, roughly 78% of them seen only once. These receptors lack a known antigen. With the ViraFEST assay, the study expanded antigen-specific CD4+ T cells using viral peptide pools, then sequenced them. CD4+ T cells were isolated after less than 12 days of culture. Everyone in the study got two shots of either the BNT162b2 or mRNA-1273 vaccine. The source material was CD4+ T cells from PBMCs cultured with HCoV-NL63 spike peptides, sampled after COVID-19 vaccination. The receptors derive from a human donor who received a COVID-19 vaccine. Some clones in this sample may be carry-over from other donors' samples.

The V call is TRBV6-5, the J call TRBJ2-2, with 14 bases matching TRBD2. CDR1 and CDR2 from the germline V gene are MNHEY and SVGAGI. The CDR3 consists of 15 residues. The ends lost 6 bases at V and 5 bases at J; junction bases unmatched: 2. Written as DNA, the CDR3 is TGTGCCAGCAGCGGGACTAGCGGGGGAACCGGGGAGCTGTTTTTT. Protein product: CASSGTSGGTGELFF.

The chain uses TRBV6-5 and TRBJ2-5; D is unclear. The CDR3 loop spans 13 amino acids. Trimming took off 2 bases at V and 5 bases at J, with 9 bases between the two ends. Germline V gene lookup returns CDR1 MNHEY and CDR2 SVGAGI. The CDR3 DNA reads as TGTGCCAGCAGTTACGGGCGCCAGGAGACCCAGTACTTC. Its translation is CASSYGRQETQYF.

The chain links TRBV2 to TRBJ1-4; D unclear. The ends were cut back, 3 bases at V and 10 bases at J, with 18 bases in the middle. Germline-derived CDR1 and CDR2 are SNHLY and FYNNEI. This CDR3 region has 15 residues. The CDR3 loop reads CASSEGSAGPLKLFF. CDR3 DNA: TGTGCCAGCAGTGAGGGCTCGGCAGGTCCCTTAAAACTGTTTTTT.

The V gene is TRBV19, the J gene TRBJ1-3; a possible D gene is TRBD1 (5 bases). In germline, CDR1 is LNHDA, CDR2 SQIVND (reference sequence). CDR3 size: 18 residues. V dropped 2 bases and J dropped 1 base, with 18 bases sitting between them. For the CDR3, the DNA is TGTGCCAGTAGTATAACAGCTGTGGGGGGTTTGTCTGGAAACACCATATATTTT. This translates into CASSITAVGGLSGNTIYF.

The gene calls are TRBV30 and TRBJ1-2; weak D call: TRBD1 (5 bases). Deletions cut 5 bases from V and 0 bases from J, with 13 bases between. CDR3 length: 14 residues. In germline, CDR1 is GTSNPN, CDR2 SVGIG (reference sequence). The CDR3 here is CAWERQFTNYGYTF. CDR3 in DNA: TGTGCCTGGGAGAGACAGTTTACTAACTATGGCTACACCTTC.

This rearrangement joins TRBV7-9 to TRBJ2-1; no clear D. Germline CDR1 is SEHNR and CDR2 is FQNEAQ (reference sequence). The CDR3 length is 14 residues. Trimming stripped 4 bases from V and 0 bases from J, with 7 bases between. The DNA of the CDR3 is TGTGCCAGCAGCTGGGGAAGCTCCTACAATGAGCAGTTCTTC. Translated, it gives CASSWGSSYNEQFF.

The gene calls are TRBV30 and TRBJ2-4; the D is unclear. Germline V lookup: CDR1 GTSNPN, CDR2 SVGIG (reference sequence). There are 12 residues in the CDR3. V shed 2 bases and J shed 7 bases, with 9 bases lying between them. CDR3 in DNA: TGTGCCTGGAGTATCGGCCGCAACATTCAGTACTTC. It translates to CAWSIGRNIQYF.

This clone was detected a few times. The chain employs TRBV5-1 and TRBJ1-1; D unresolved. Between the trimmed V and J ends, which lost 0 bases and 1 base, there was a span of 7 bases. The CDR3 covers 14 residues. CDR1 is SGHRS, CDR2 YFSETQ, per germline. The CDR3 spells CASSLAYSNTEAFF. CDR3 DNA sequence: TGCGCCAGCAGCTTGGCCTATTCGAACACTGAAGCTTTCTTT.

The CDR3 coding sequence is TGTGCCAGCAGGGCGACTAGCGGGGGGGCCCTCGGCTACAATGAGCAGTTCTTC. Translated: CASRATSGGALGYNEQFF. The chain recombines TRBV27 with TRBJ2-1; TRBD2 agrees at 14 bases. The CDR3 runs 18 residues. The ends lost 6 bases at V and 3 bases at J; junction bases unmatched: 10. Germline V gene sequence: CDR1 MNHEY, CDR2 SMNVEV (reference sequence).

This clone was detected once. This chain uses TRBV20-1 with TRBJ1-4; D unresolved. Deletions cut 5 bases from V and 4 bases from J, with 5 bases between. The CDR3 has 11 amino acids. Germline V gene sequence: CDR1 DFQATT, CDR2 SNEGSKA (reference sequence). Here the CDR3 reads CSAALNEKLFF. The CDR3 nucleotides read TGCAGTGCTGCACTTAATGAAAAACTGTTTTTT.

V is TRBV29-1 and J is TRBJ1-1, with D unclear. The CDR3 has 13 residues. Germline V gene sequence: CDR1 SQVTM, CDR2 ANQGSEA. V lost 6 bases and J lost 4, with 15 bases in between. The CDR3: CSVALEGGTEAFF. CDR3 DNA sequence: TGCAGCGTCGCGTTAGAAGGTGGCACTGAAGCTTTCTTT.

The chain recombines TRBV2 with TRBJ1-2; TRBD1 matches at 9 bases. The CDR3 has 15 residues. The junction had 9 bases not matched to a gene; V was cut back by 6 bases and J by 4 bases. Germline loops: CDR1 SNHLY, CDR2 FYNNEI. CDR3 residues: CASSPTTGGRYGYTF. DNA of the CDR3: TGTGCCAGCAGCCCAACTACAGGGGGCCGCTATGGCTACACCTTC.

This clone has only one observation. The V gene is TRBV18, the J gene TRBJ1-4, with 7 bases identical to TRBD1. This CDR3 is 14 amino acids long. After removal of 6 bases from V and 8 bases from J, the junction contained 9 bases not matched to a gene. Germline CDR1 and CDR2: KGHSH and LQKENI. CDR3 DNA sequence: TGTGCCAGCTCCGCTACAGGGGCGGGGGAAAAACTGTTTTTT. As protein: CASSATGAGEKLFF.